What follows are 15 T cell receptor beta chains derived from one specimen sequenced in a study of shared clonotypes between healthy human individuals. The naive CD8 subset, CD45RO-negative cells positively selected for CCR7, excluded terminally differentiated effector memory CD45RA+ cells. The protocol was immunoSEQ multiplex PCR, while the TCRdb copy is restricted to in-frame clones and leaves out a portion. The sample contains millions of clones, 85% to 95% of which appear only once. Material: naive CD8+ T cells from PBMCs. The source is a man younger than 35 in good health. Some clones in this sample may be carry-over from other donors' samples.

The chain carries TRBV19 and TRBJ1-1; the D is unclear. Trimming left V 5 bases short and J 0 bases short, with 13 bases between. Germline loops: CDR1 LNHDA, CDR2 SQIVND (reference sequence). The CDR3 spans 15 residues. The CDR3 nucleotides are TGTGCCAGTAGTGCTCTCCGAGTCTTGAACACTGAAGCTTTCTTT. Protein product: CASSALRVLNTEAFF.

The rearrangement uses TRBV13 and TRBJ2-4, with D maybe TRBD1 (6 bases). V was clipped by 0 bases and J by 2 bases, with 11 bases between them. Germline-derived CDR1 and CDR2 are PRHDT and FYEKMQ (reference sequence). This CDR3 is built from 16 residues. Written as DNA, the CDR3 is TGTGCCAGCAGCTTAGGGGGCAGGGGTCCCAAAAACATTCAGTACTTC. Protein: CASSLGGRGPKNIQYF.

J is TRBJ2-7 and V is TRBV15, with TRBD1 as a possible D gene (5 bases). This CDR3 comprises 15 residues. The germline V gene has CDR1 LNHNV and CDR2 YYDKDF (reference sequence). Trimming removed 5 bases at V and 4 bases at J, with 18 bases between. CDR3 protein: CATSSGGQVSYEQYF. CDR3 bases: TGTGCCACCAGCTCAGGCGGACAAGTCTCTTACGAGCAGTACTTC.

This chain links TRBV6-5 with TRBJ1-2, with TRBD1 matching 9 bases. The CDR3 runs 15 residues. Germline V gene data show CDR1 as MNHEY and CDR2 as SVGAGI. J gave up 4 bases and V 6 bases, and 9 bases lay outside the gene matches. The CDR3 sequence is CASSQRTGGFYGYTF. CDR3 nucleotide sequence: TGTGCCAGCAGCCAAAGAACAGGGGGCTTCTATGGCTACACCTTC.

This clone has a handful of counts. The rearrangement joins TRBV27 to TRBJ1-5, with TRBD1 as a possible D gene (5 bases). Germline CDR1 reads MNHEY; CDR2 reads SMNVEV (reference sequence). The ends were cut back, 5 bases at V and 6 bases at J, with 8 bases in the middle. This CDR3 contains 12 residues. The CDR3 DNA follows: TGTGCCAGCAGTAGGGGCGGTCAGCCCCAGCATTTT. Protein product: CASSRGGQPQHF.

This chain joins TRBV5-1 and TRBJ2-2; D gene unclear. With 1 base removed from V and 7 bases from J, the gap between germline ends came to 8 bases. In germline, CDR1 is SGHRS, CDR2 YFSETQ. The CDR3 spans 13 residues. The CDR3 sequence: CASSLSGNGELFF. CDR3 sequence (DNA): TGCGCCAGCAGCTTGTCCGGCAACGGGGAGCTGTTTTTT.

The chain combines TRBV15 with TRBJ2-1; possible D gene TRBD2, 6 bases. The CDR3 is 18 amino acids. Germline V gene data show CDR1 as LNHNV and CDR2 as YYDKDF (reference sequence). Between the trimmed V and J ends, which lost 0 bases and 5 bases, there was a span of 20 bases. CDR3 DNA sequence: TGTGCCACCAGCAGAGACAAAAACTCGGGGACTGGTGACAATGAGCAGTTCTTC. This encodes CATSRDKNSGTGDNEQFF.

The chain recombines TRBV27 with TRBJ2-7; 8 nucleotides line up with TRBD2. The CDR3 is 16 residues long. V was pared by 1 base and J by 1 base, with 6 bases of the junction left unmatched. The germline V gene encodes CDR1 MNHEY and CDR2 SMNVEV (reference sequence). The CDR3 here is CASSLYPGGPSYEQYF. The CDR3 DNA follows: TGTGCCAGCAGTTTATATCCGGGAGGGCCTTCCTACGAGCAGTACTTC.

This chain links TRBV27 with TRBJ2-1; TRBD2 matches at 11 bases. Germline values: CDR1 MNHEY, CDR2 SMNVEV (reference sequence). The junction had 4 bases not matched to a gene; V was cut back by 2 bases and J by 10 bases. The CDR3 length is 14 residues. The CDR3 nucleotides are TGTGCCAGCAGTTTAACTAGCGGGAGAAACGAGCAGTTCTTC. Residues: CASSLTSGRNEQFF.

The chain is built from TRBV15 and TRBJ2-7, with D unresolved. The CDR3 totals 13 residues. The V end lost 4 bases, the J end lost 0 bases, and 7 bases lay between the germline ends. Germline V gene data show CDR1 as LNHNV and CDR2 as YYDKDF (reference sequence). Here the CDR3 reads CATSTAASYEQYF. CDR3 DNA sequence: TGTGCCACCAGCACGGCAGCCTCCTACGAGCAGTACTTC.

The chain uses TRBV5-6 and TRBJ2-3, with TRBD1 as a possible D gene (6 bases). The CDR3 is 17 amino acids. Trimming shortened V by 2 bases and J by 0 bases, and 16 bases separated the two germline ends. Germline CDR1 and CDR2: SGHDT and YYEEEE. CDR3 DNA sequence: TGTGCCAGCAGCTTCCACCCAGGGGTATCTAGCACAGATACGCAGTATTTT. It encodes CASSFHPGVSSTDTQYF.

This chain's CDR3 is CASSLFPQETQYF. CDR3 coding DNA: TGTGCCAGCAGCCTGTTCCCACAAGAGACCCAGTACTTC. V is TRBV11-2 and J is TRBJ2-5; D is unresolved. Germline-derived CDR1 and CDR2 are SGHAT and FQNNGV. Trimming took 5 bases from V and 2 from J, leaving 9 bases between them. The CDR3 has 13 amino acids.

The rearrangement uses TRBV7-2 and TRBJ2-1, with TRBD2 matching over 10 bases. After removal of 4 bases from V and 5 bases from J, the junction contained 8 bases not matched to a gene. Germline CDR1 reads SGHTA; CDR2 reads FQGNSA. The CDR3 is made up of 16 amino acids. CDR3 residues: CASSSLAGALNNEQFF. CDR3 coding DNA: TGTGCCAGCAGCTCCCTAGCGGGAGCCCTAAACAATGAGCAGTTCTTC.

This chain uses TRBV27 with TRBJ2-3; D is unclear. Germline CDR1 MNHEY, CDR2 SMNVEV (reference sequence). This CDR3 region has 15 residues. V was clipped by 4 bases and J by 2 bases, with 13 bases between them. Here the CDR3 DNA reads TGTGCCAGCAGTTATCTTGAACTAACCACAGATACGCAGTATTTT. This encodes CASSYLELTTDTQYF.

The rearrangement uses TRBV27 and TRBJ2-7; 9 bases line up with TRBD2. Germline loops: CDR1 MNHEY, CDR2 SMNVEV (reference sequence). V gave up 7 bases and J gave up 2 bases; unmatched junction bases: 9. This CDR3 spans 15 amino acids. This chain's CDR3 is CASTHRAGGTYEQYF. Here the CDR3 DNA reads TGTGCCAGCACCCACAGGGCGGGAGGGACCTACGAGCAGTACTTC.